These 10 T cell receptor beta chains were all obtained from the same sample, sequenced in a study of T cells in Graves' hyperthyroidism and ophthalmopathy. Amplification of TCR beta CDR3 regions was performed using RNA transcripts as template. HTBI primers drove first-round RT-PCR of the TCR CDR3. MiXCR, run by TCRdb on the multiplex PCR reads, gives a single entry per CDR3 protein. The table shows roughly 380,000 distinct CDR3 sequences, with around 14% occurring only once. Source material: blood. Source of these receptors: a woman aged 60-75 years with Graves' hyperthyroidism.

The chain combines TRBV19 with TRBJ2-5; D gene unclear. V lost 1 base to trimming and J lost 5 bases, with 11 bases between them. Germline-derived CDR1 and CDR2 are LNHDA and SQIVND (reference sequence). The CDR3 sequence is 14 residues long. CDR3 in amino acids: CASSIGRSGETQYF. The CDR3 DNA reads TGTGCCAGTAGTATAGGGCGCTCCGGGGAGACCCAGTACTTC.

This chain connects TRBV7-9 to TRBJ2-3; 9 bases agree with TRBD1. With V trimmed by 5 bases and J by 2 bases, 5 bases remained unmatched. Germline V gives CDR1 SEHNR, CDR2 FQNEAQ (reference sequence). CDR3 size: 15 residues. CDR3: CASSGGTGTTDTQYF. The CDR3 nucleotides read TGTGCCAGCAGCGGCGGGACAGGGACCACAGATACGCAGTATTTT.

This clonotype was recorded many times. The V gene is TRBV19, the J gene TRBJ2-1, with D unclear. This CDR3 has 15 amino acids. Looked up from germline, CDR1 is LNHDA and CDR2 is SQIVND (reference sequence). V lost 5 bases, J lost 0 bases, and 11 bases lay in between. The CDR3 region has the DNA TGTGCCAGTAGTCCCCGGCGGAGCTCCTACAATGAGCAGTTCTTC. Its translation: CASSPRRSSYNEQFF.

This clonotype was seen ten or more times. The chain is built from TRBV7-2 and TRBJ1-5; 8 bases line up with TRBD1. This CDR3 contains 14 residues. V gave up 7 bases and J gave up 6 bases; unmatched junction bases: 8. CDR1 is SGHTA, CDR2 FQGNSA, per germline. The CDR3 is CASTAGQGSQPQHF. The DNA for the CDR3 is TGTGCCAGCACCGCAGGACAGGGAAGTCAGCCCCAGCATTTT.

This clonotype has only a few counts. The chain carries TRBV20-1 and TRBJ2-5; 8 nucleotides agree with TRBD1. From germline, CDR1 is DFQATT and CDR2 SNEGSKA (reference sequence). Losses at the gene ends were 5 bases for V and 2 bases for J; bases not matched to a gene: 1. This CDR3 is built from 12 residues. The chain's CDR3 is CSAGTGQETQYF. Here the CDR3 DNA reads TGCAGTGCTGGGACAGGTCAAGAGACCCAGTACTTC.

This clonotype was recorded at least ten times. V is TRBV28 and J is TRBJ1-2; D is undetermined. Germline CDR1 is MDHEN and CDR2 is SYDVKM. This CDR3 is built from 13 residues. The V gene lost 1 base and the J gene lost 4 bases, with 7 bases spanning the gap. The CDR3 nucleotides read TGTGCCAGCAGTTTATCGGGCGGCTATGGCTACACCTTC. This encodes CASSLSGGYGYTF.

This clonotype was seen at least ten times. The rearrangement uses TRBV19 and TRBJ1-1, with D perhaps matching TRBD1 (5 bases). Germline lookup yields CDR1 LNHDA and CDR2 SQIVND (reference sequence). The CDR3 has 14 residues. V was clipped by 7 bases and J by 0 bases, with 12 bases between them. The CDR3 sequence: CASTGGTMNTEAFF. The DNA for the CDR3 is TGTGCCAGTACGGGGGGGACCATGAACACTGAAGCTTTCTTT.

The V call is TRBV10-1, the J call TRBJ2-1; 9 nucleotides line up with TRBD1. V was pared by 4 bases and J by 7 bases, with 5 bases of the junction left unmatched. This CDR3 has 14 residues. The germline gives CDR1 WNHNN, CDR2 SYGVQD (reference sequence). CDR3 sequence reads: CASSGQGVKNEQFF. DNA of the CDR3: TGCGCCAGCAGTGGACAGGGGGTTAAGAATGAGCAGTTCTTC.

This clonotype was counted at least ten times. The chain employs TRBV18 and TRBJ2-5, with unresolved D. This CDR3 has 14 amino acids. Trimming took off 6 bases at V and 2 bases at J, with 13 bases between the two ends. CDR1 is KGHSH, CDR2 LQKENI, per germline. The CDR3 region is CASSPVYTQETQYF. In DNA form, the CDR3 reads TGTGCCAGCTCTCCAGTCTACACTCAAGAGACCCAGTACTTC. Together with reference TRBV18 and TRBJ2-5, the CDR3 gives the full variable domain: NAGVMQNPRHLVRRRGQEARLRCSPMKGHSHVYWYRQLPEEGLKFMVYLQKENIIDESGMPKERFSAEFPKEGPSILRIQQVVRGDSAAYFCASSPVYTQETQYFGPGTRLLVL.

A few counts support this clonotype. V is TRBV30 and J is TRBJ2-3; 9 bases are shared with TRBD2. The CDR3 loop spans 17 amino acids. The junction had 13 bases not matched to a gene; V was cut back by 2 bases and J by 4 bases. The germline V gene encodes CDR1 GTSNPN and CDR2 SVGIG (reference sequence). The CDR3 nucleotides are TGTGCCTGGAGTCCCACCCTGACTAGCGGCACTTCAGATACGCAGTATTTT. Translated, it gives CAWSPTLTSGTSDTQYF.